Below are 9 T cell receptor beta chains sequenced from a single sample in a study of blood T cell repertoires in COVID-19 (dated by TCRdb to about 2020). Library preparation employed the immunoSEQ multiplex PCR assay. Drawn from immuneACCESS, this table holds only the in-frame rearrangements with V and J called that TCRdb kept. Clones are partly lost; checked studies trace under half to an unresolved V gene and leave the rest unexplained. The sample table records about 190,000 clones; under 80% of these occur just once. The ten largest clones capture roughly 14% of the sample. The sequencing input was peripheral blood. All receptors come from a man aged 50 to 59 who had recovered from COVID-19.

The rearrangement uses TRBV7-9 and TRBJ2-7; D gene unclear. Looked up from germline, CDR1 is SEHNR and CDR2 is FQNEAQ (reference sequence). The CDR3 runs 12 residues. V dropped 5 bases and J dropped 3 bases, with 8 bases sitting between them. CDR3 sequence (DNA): TGTGCCAGCAGCCTAAGTAACTACGAGCAGTACTTC. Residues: CASSLSNYEQYF.

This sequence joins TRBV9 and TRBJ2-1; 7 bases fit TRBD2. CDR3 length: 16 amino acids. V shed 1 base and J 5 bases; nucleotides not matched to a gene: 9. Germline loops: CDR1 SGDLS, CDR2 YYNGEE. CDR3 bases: TGTGCCAGCAGCGTATCCTGGCGGGAGCGAAACAATGAGCAGTTCTTC. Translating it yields CASSVSWRERNNEQFF.

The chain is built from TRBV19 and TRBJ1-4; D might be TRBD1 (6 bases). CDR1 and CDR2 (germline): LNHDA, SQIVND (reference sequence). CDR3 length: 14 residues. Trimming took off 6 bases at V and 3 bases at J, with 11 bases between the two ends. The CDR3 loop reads CASSLGASNEKLFF. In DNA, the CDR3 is TGTGCCAGTAGCCTGGGGGCGTCTAATGAAAAACTGTTTTTT.

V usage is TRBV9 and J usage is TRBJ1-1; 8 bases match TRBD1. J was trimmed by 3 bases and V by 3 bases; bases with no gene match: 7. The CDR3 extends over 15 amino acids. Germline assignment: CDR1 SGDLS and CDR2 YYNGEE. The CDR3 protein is CASSADRGGYTEAFF. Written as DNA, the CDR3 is TGTGCCAGCAGCGCCGACAGGGGTGGTTACACTGAAGCTTTCTTT.

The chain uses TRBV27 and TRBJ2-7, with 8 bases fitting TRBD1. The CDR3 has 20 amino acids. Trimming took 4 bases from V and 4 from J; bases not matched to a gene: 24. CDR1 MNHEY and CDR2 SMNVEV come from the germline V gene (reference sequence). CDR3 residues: CASSSSPSPVRRDRIYEQYF. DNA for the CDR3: TGTGCCAGCAGTTCCTCCCCCAGCCCCGTCCGGCGGGACAGGATTTACGAGCAGTACTTC.

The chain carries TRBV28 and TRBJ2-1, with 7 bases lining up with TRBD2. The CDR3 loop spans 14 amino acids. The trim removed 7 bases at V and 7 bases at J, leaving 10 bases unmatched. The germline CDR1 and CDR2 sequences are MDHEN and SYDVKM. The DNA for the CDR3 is TGTGCCAGCAAGGATGCGGGAGTTAGGAATGAGCAGTTCTTC. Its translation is CASKDAGVRNEQFF. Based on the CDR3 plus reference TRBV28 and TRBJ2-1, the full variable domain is DVKVTQSSRYLVKRTGEKVFLECVQDMDHENMFWYRQDPGLGLRLIYFSYDVKMKEKGDIPEGYSVSREKKERFSLILESASTNQTSMYLCASKDAGVRNEQFFGPGTRLTVL.

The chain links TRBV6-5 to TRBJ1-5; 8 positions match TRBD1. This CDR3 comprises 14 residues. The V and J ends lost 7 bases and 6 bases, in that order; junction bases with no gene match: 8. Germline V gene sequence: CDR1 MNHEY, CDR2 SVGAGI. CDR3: CASTTGQGGQPQHF. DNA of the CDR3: TGTGCCAGCACCACCGGACAGGGCGGTCAGCCCCAGCATTTT.

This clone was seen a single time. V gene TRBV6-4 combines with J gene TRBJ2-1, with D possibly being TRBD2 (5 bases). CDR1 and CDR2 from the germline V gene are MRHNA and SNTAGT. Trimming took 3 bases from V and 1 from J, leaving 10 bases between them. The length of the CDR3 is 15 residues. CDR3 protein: CASSEEGSSYNEQFF. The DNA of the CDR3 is TGTGCCAGCAGTGAAGAGGGAAGTTCCTACAATGAGCAGTTCTTC.

DNA for the CDR3: TGTGCCAGCAGTTCGTTACCGGGACAGGGATACGAGCAGTACTTC. Its translation: CASSSLPGQGYEQYF. The chain uses TRBV28 and TRBJ2-7; 9 bases match TRBD1. Germline V CDR1 and CDR2: MDHEN, SYDVKM. This CDR3 is 15 amino acids long. Germline trimming cut 4 bases from V and 4 bases from J; bases unmatched to any gene: 8. Drawing the rest from reference TRBV28 and TRBJ2-7, the complete variable domain is DVKVTQSSRYLVKRTGEKVFLECVQDMDHENMFWYRQDPGLGLRLIYFSYDVKMKEKGDIPEGYSVSREKKERFSLILESASTNQTSMYLCASSSLPGQGYEQYFGPGTRLTVT.